Listed below are T cell receptor beta chains from one sample, sequenced in a study of beta chain features in type 1 diabetes. Profiled with immunoSEQ multiplex PCR; TCRdb holds only in-frame clones, not every one. Among 150,000 to 170,000 clones listed, about 7.3% were seen once. The sequenced sample was central memory CD4+ T cells from blood. The receptors shown here come from a man between 18 and 35 years old in good health. The CDR3 runs from the conserved cysteine through the conserved F or W. A D gene is named only where the DNA matches it firmly. Clone size is given for some rows only: seen once, a few or many times, or a class if the clone is expanded.

j_call clone_size v_call d_call cdr3_nt cdr3_aa
TRBJ1-2 - TRBV7-8 TRBD1 TGTGCCAGCAGCCGCGGGACAGGGACTACTAACTATGGCTACACCTTC CASSRGTGTTNYGYTF
TRBJ1-1 few TRBV7-2 - TGTGCCAGCAGCTTAGGTGTGAAAAGGGGCGCTGAAGCTTTCTTT CASSLGVKRGAEAFF
TRBJ1-2 - TRBV19 - TGTGCCAGTAGGTCCGCTCTATGGGGCTACACCTTC CASRSALWGYTF
TRBJ1-2 - TRBV7-2 - TGTGCCAGCAGCTTACAGAACCCTCCTGGCTACACCTTC CASSLQNPPGYTF
TRBJ1-5 few TRBV5-5 - TGTGCCAGCAGCCCAGACAGAAGCAATCAGCCCCAGCATTTT CASSPDRSNQPQHF
TRBJ2-1 many TRBV4-3 TRBD2 TGCGCCAGCAGCCAAGAGGGGGTAGCGGGAGGCCCCTACAATGAGCAGTTCTTC CASSQEGVAGGPYNEQFF
TRBJ1-1 - TRBV5-4 - TGTGCCAGCAGCTTGGGTGCGCGTAGAGAAGCTTTCTTT CASSLGARREAFF
TRBJ1-2 - TRBV19 TRBD1 TGTGCCAGTAAACAACCACGGGACAGCAACTTCTATGGCTACACCTTC CASKQPRDSNFYGYTF
TRBJ2-1 - TRBV5-1 TRBD2 TGCGCCAGCAGCTGGGGGACTAGCGGGACGGGAAATGAGCAGTTCTTC CASSWGTSGTGNEQFF
TRBJ1-2 few TRBV29-1 - TGCAGCGTGTCGGTGCAGGGTTATGGCTACACCTTC CSVSVQGYGYTF
TRBJ2-2 few TRBV11-1 - TGTGCCAGCAGCAAAGCGGGCGGGATTGGCGGGGAGCTGTTTTTT CASSKAGGIGGELFF
TRBJ1-3 few TRBV29-1 - TGCAGCGTTGTAGGCAGGGCAAAGTGGAACTCTGGAAACACCATATATTTT CSVVGRAKWNSGNTIYF
TRBJ2-2 - TRBV28 - TGTGCCAGCAGTTTATGGATTGCGACTTCCTCGAACACCGGGGAGCTGTTTTTT CASSLWIATSSNTGELFF
TRBJ2-7 few TRBV18 - TGTGCCAGCTCACTCGGGGAGCTCAATCAGGGGTACGAGCAGTACTTC CASSLGELNQGYEQYF
TRBJ2-1 few TRBV5-1 TRBD1 TGCGCCAGCAGCCGAAGTGGGACAGGGGTTTCTATCACGGTCTTC CASSRSGTGVSITVF
TRBJ2-7 - TRBV7-2 TRBD2 TGTGCCAGCAGCTTAACCGGGACTAGCGACTACGAGCAGTACTTC CASSLTGTSDYEQYF
TRBJ2-1 - TRBV7-2 TRBD2 TGTGCCAGCAGCTTAGCGGGAGGGCCGGTTAATGAGCAGTTCTTC CASSLAGGPVNEQFF
TRBJ2-7 few TRBV19 - TGTGCCAGTAGTATAAACAGCGGCTCCTACGAGCAGTACTTC CASSINSGSYEQYF
TRBJ1-1 - TRBV5-1 TRBD1 TGCGCCAGCAGCTTGACCAGGGGGCAAACTGAAGCTTTCTTT CASSLTRGQTEAFF
TRBJ2-1 - TRBV18 - TGTGCCAGCTCACCACCGTCAGGCTACAATGAGCAGTTCTTC CASSPPSGYNEQFF
TRBJ2-3 few TRBV28 TRBD1 TGTGCCAGCAGTAGACAGGGGGCGACAGATACGCAGTATTTT CASSRQGATDTQYF
TRBJ1-2 - TRBV5-4 - TGTGCCAGCAGGCCGGGAGGGTGGGAGGAAGGCTACACCTTC CASRPGGWEEGYTF
TRBJ2-7 few TRBV19 - TGTGCCAGTAGTAAGCCAGGGGCGTTTAACGAGCAGTACTTC CASSKPGAFNEQYF
TRBJ1-6 few TRBV7-2 - TGTGCCAGCAGCTTGGGGAGCTCACCCCTCCACTTT CASSLGSSPLHF
TRBJ2-7 - TRBV7-2 - TGTGCCAGCAGCTTAGTACCCCCAGAGGCCTACGAGCAGTACTTC CASSLVPPEAYEQYF
TRBJ1-2 few TRBV5-1 - TGCGCCAGCAGCTTGAGGCAGGGAAGTGGCTACACCTTC CASSLRQGSGYTF
TRBJ2-5 few TRBV6-1 - TGTGCCAGCAGTGAAAAAGACTATGAGGAGACCCAGTACTTC CASSEKDYEETQYF
TRBJ1-1 - TRBV7-3 - TGTGCCAGCAGCTCCACAGTATACACTGAAGCTTTCTTT CASSSTVYTEAFF
TRBJ2-5 - TRBV7-8 - TGTGCCAGCAGCTCCCGAGAACAAGAGACCCAGTACTTC CASSSREQETQYF
TRBJ2-3 many TRBV15 - TGTGCCACCAGCAGAGGGGGGGAAACAGATACGCAGTATTTT CATSRGGETDTQYF
TRBJ1-2 - TRBV5-4 TRBD1 TGTGCCAGCAGCGGGGGGACAGGTGGGGACTATGGCTACACCTTC CASSGGTGGDYGYTF
TRBJ2-1 few TRBV5-1 TRBD2 TGCGCCAGCAGCCCAGGACTAGCGGGAGGGCGCGCTGAGCAGTTCTTC CASSPGLAGGRAEQFF
TRBJ2-5 - TRBV9 TRBD2 TGTGCCAGCAGCCTATCTAGCGGGGGACAAGAGACCCAGTACTTC CASSLSSGGQETQYF
TRBJ1-2 - TRBV28 TRBD1 TGTGCCAGCAGTGCCCCGGGACAGGGGGGAAGCTACACCTTC CASSAPGQGGSYTF
TRBJ2-1 - TRBV7-9 TRBD2 TGTGCCAGCAGCCCACCTGGGAGGGATGAGCAGTTCTTC CASSPPGRDEQFF
TRBJ2-7 - TRBV4-3 - TGCGCCAGCAGCCAAGGGGCCTCCTCCTCATACGAGCAGTACTTC CASSQGASSSYEQYF
TRBJ2-1 few TRBV5-1 - TGCGCCAGCAGCTTGGGCGGGGGCGCCGGGAATGAGCAGTTCTTC CASSLGGGAGNEQFF
TRBJ2-3 few TRBV5-5 TRBD1 TGTGCCAGCAGCTCGGGGACAGCCCCTGGAACAGATACGCAGTATTTT CASSSGTAPGTDTQYF
TRBJ1-4 many TRBV4-2 - TGTGCCAGCAGCCAAGATAGGGACACACTGTTTTTT CASSQDRDTLFF
TRBJ1-1 - TRBV18 - TGTGCCAGCTCACCGGGACAATCCGCGAACACTGAAGCTTTCTTT CASSPGQSANTEAFF
TRBJ2-7 - TRBV5-1 - TGCGCCAGCAGCTTTGGTCGGACTCAAATAGGGATGGAGCAGTACTTC CASSFGRTQIGMEQYF
TRBJ2-3 many TRBV5-1 TRBD2 TGCGCCAGCAGCCCCATAGCGGGGGGCAGCACAGATACGCAGTATTTT CASSPIAGGSTDTQYF
TRBJ2-7 few TRBV6-6 TRBD1 TGTGCCAGCAGGGGACAGGGCTACGAGCAGTACTTC CASRGQGYEQYF
TRBJ1-4 many TRBV28 TRBD1 TGTGCCAGCAGACAGGGGAGCGAAAAACTGTTTTTT CASRQGSEKLFF
TRBJ1-1 - TRBV7-2 - TGTGCCAGCAGCTTAATGGAGGGACGGGTCTTT CASSLMEGRVF
TRBJ2-4 - TRBV4-2 - TGTGCCAGCAGCCAAGATTTGCCCCCAACAGCGGTCGTTCAGTACTTC CASSQDLPPTAVVQYF
TRBJ2-1 few TRBV28 TRBD2 TGTGCCAGCCGCGGGGCGGGGGGCTTCAATGAGCAGTTCTTC CASRGAGGFNEQFF
TRBJ2-2 - TRBV4-3 - TGCGCCAGCAGCCAAGTGGGTGAGAGGACCGGGGAGCTGTTTTTT CASSQVGERTGELFF
TRBJ1-2 few TRBV7-2 TRBD1 TGTGCCAGCAGCTCTGGACAGGGATCGGGCGGCTACACCTTC CASSSGQGSGGYTF
TRBJ2-2 few TRBV30 TRBD2 TGTGCCTGGAGTGACGACCTAGCGGGAGAGGACACCGGGGAGCTGTTTTTT CAWSDDLAGEDTGELFF
TRBJ2-4 many TRBV23-1 TRBD1 TGCGCCAGCAGTCACTCAGACAGGGCGTCCCAAAACATTCAGTACTTC CASSHSDRASQNIQYF
TRBJ1-2 few TRBV4-3 - TGCGCCAGCAGCCAAGAATCGGCAGGGGAGAACCTCTACACCTTC CASSQESAGENLYTF
TRBJ1-5 few TRBV19 - TGTGCCAGTAGTATTTACGGGAATAGCAATCAGCCCCAGCATTTT CASSIYGNSNQPQHF
TRBJ2-2 - TRBV5-8 TRBD2 TGTGCCAGCAGCTCGGGAGGGGGCACCGGGGAGCTGTTTTTT CASSSGGGTGELFF
TRBJ2-2 once TRBV7-2 - TGTGCCAGCAGCCTTCCCTTAACCGGGGAGCTGTTTTTT CASSLPLTGELFF
TRBJ2-3 - TRBV4-2 TRBD2 TGTGCCAGCAGCCGAGGTTTCGGGGGAGGGAATGCAGATACGCAGTATTTT CASSRGFGGGNADTQYF
TRBJ2-3 - TRBV30 TRBD2 TGTGCCTGGAGGGGGCGCGGGAGCGGCACAGATACGCAGTATTTT CAWRGRGSGTDTQYF
TRBJ2-7 - TRBV5-1 - TGCGCCAGCAGCTTGCGAGGATCGGGCGAGCAGTACTTC CASSLRGSGEQYF